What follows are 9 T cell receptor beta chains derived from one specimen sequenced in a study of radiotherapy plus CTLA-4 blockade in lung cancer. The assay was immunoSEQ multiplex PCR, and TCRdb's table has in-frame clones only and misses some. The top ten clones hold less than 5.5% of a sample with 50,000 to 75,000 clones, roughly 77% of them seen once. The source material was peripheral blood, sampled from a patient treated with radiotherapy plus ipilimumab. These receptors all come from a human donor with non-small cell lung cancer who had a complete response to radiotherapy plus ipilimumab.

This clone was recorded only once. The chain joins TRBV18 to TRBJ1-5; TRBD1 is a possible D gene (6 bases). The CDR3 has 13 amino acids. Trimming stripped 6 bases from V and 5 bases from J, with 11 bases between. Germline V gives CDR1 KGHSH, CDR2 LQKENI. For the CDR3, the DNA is TGTGCCAGCTCCGCAGGGGAGGATCAGCCCCAGCATTTT. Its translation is CASSAGEDQPQHF.

CDR3 sequence reads: CASSARAGDTQYF. The DNA for the CDR3 is TGTGCCAGCAGCGCGCGGGCCGGGGATACGCAGTATTTT. The chain carries TRBV11-3 and TRBJ2-3, with D tentatively TRBD2 (5 bases). Deletions cut 5 bases from V and 6 bases from J, with 12 bases between. Germline V gene sequence: CDR1 SGHNT, CDR2 YENEEA. CDR3 length: 13 amino acids.

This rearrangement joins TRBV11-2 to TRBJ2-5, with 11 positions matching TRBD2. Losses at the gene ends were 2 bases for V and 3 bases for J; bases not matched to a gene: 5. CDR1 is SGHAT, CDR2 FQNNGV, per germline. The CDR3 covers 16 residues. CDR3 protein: CASSLNSGGEEETQYF. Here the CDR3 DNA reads TGTGCCAGCAGCTTAAATAGCGGGGGGGAGGAAGAGACCCAGTACTTC.

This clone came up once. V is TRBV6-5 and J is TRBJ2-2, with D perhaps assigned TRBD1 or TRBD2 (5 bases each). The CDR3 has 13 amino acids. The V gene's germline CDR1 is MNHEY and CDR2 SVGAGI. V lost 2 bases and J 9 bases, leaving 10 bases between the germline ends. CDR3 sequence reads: CASSYERGRELFF. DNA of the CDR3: TGTGCCAGCAGTTACGAGAGGGGCAGGGAGCTGTTTTTT.

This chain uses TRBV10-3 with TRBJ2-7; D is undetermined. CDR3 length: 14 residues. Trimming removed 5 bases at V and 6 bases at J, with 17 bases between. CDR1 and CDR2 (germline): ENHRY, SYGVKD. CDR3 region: CAISRSGPSGEQYF. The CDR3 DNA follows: TGTGCCATCAGTAGGTCGGGTCCCTCCGGCGAGCAGTACTTC.

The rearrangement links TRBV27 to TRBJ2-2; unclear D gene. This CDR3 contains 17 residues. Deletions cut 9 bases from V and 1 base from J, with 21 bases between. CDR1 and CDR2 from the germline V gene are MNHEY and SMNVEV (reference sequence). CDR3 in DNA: TGTGCCAGTCAATGGCAAGGCGTGTCGGAGAACACCGGGGAGCTGTTTTTT. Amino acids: CASQWQGVSENTGELFF.

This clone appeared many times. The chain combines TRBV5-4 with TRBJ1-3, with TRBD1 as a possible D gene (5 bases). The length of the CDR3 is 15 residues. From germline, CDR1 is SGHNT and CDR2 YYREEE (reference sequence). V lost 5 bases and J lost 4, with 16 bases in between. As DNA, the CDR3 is TGTGCCAGCAGTTCCGGGACGGACGGCGGAAACACCATATATTTT. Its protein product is CASSSGTDGGNTIYF.

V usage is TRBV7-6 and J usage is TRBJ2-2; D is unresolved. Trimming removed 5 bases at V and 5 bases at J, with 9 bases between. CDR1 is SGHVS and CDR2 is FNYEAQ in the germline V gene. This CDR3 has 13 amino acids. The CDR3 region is CASSPDRTGELFF. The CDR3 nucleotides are TGTGCCAGCAGCCCCGATCGGACCGGGGAGCTGTTTTTT.

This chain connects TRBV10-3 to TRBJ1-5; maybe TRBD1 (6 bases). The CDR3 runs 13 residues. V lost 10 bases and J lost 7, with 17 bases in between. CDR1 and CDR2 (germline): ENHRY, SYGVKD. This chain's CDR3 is CASPGGRLQPQHF. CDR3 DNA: TGTGCCAGCCCGGGGGGGCGGTTACAGCCCCAGCATTTT.